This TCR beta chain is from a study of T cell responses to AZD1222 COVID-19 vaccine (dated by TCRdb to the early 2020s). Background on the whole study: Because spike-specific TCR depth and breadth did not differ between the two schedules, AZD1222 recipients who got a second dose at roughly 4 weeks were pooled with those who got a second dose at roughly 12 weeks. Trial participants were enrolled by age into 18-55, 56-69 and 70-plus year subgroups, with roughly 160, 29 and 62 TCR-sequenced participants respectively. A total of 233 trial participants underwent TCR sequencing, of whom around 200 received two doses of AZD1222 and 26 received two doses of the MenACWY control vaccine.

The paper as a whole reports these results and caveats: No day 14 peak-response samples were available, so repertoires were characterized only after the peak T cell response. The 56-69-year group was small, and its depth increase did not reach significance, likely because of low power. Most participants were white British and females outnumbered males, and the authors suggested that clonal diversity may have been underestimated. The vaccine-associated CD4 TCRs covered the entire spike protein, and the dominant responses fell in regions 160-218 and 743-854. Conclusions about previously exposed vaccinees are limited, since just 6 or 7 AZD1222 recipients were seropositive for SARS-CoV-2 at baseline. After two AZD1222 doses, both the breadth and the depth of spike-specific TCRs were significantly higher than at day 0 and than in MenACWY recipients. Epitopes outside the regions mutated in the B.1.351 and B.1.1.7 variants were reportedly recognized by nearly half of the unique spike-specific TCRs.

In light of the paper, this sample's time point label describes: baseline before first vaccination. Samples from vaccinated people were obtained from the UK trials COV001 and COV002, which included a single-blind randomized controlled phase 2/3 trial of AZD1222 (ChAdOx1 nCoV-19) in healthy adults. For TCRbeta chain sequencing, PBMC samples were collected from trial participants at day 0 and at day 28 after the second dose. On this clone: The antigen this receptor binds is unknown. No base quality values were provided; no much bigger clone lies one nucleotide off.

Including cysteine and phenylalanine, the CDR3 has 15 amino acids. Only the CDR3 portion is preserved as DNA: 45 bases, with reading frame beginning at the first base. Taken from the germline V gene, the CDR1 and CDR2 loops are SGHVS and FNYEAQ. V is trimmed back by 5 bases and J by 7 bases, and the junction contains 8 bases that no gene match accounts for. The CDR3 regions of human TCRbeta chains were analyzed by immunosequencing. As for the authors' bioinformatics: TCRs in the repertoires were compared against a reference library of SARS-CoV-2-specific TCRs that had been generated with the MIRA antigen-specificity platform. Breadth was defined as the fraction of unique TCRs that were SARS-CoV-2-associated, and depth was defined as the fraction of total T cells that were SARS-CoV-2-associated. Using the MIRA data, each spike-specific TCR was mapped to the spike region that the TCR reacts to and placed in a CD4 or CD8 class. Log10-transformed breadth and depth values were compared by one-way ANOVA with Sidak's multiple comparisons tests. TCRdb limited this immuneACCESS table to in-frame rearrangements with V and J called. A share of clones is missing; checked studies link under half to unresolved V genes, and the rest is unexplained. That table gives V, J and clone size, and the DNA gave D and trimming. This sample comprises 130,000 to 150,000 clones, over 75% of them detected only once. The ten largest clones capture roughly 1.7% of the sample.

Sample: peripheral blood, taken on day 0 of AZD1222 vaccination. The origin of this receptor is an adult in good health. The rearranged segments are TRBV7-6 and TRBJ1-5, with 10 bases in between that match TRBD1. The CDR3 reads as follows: CASSRDRGEGQPQHF. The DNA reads TGTGCCAGCAGCAGGGACAGGGGAGAGGGGCAGCCCCAGCATTTT.